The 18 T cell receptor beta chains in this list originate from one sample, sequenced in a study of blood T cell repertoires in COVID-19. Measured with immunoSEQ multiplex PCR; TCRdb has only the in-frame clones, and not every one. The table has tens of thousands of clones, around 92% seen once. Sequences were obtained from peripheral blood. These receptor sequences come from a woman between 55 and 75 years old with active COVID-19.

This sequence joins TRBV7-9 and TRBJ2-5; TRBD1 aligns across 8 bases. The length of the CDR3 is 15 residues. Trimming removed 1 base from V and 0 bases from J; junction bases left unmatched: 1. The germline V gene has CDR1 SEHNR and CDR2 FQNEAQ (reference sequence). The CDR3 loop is CASSLGDRNQETQYF. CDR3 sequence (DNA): TGTGCCAGCAGCTTAGGGGACAGGAACCAAGAGACCCAGTACTTC. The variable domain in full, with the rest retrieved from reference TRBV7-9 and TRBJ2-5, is DTGVSQNPRHKITKRGQNVTFRCDPISEHNRLYWYRQTLGQGPEFLTYFQNEAQLEKSRLLSDRFSAERPKGSFSTLEIQRTEQGDSAMYLCASSLGDRNQETQYFGPGTRLLVL.

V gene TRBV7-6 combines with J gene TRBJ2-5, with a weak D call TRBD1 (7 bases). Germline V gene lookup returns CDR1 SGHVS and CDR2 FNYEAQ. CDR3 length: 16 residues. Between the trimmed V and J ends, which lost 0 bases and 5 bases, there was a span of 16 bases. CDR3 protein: CASSLAPGGRKETQYF. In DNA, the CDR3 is TGTGCCAGCAGCTTAGCGCCAGGGGGGCGAAAGGAGACCCAGTACTTC. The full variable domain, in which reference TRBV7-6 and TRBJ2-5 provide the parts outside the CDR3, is GAGVSQSPRYKVTKRGQDVALRCDPISGHVSLYWYRQALGQGPEFLTYFNYEAQQDKSGLPNDRFSAERPEGSISTLTIQRTEQRDSAMYRCASSLAPGGRKETQYFGPGTRLLVL.

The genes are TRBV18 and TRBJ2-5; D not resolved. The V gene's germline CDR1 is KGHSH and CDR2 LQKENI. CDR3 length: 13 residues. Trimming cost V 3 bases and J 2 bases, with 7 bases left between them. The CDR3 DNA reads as TGTGCCAGCTCACCTCCCCTACAAGAGACCCAGTACTTC. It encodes CASSPPLQETQYF.

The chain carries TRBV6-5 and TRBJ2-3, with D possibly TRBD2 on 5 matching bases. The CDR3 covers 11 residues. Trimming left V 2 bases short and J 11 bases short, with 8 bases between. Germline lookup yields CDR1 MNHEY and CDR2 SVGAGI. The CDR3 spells CASSYGLVQYF. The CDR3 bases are TGTGCCAGCAGTTACGGACTTGTGCAGTATTTT.

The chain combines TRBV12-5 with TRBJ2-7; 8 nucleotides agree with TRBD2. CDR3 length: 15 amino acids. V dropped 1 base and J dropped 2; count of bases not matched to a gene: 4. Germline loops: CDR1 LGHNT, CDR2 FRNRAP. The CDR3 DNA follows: TGTGCTAGTGGTTTGGAGGCGGGAGGTCCCTACGAGCAGTACTTC. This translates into CASGLEAGGPYEQYF.

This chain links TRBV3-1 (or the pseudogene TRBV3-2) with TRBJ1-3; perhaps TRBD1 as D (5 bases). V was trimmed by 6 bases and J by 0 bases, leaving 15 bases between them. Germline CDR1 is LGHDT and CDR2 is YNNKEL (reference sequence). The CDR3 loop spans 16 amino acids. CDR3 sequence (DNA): TGTGCCAGCAGTCTCGGGACTGCCGGCTCTGGAAACACCATATATTTT. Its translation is CASSLGTAGSGNTIYF.

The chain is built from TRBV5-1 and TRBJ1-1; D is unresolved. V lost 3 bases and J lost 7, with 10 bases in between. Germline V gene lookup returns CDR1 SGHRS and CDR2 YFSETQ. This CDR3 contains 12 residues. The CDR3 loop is CASSSDYLEAFF. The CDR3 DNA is TGCGCCAGCAGCTCAGACTACCTTGAAGCTTTCTTT.

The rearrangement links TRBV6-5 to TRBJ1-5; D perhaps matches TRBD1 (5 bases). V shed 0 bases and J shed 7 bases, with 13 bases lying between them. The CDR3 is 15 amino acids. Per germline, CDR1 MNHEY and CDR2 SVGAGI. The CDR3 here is CASSYSFQGRQPQHF. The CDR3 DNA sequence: TGTGCCAGCAGTTACTCGTTTCAGGGCAGACAGCCCCAGCATTTT.

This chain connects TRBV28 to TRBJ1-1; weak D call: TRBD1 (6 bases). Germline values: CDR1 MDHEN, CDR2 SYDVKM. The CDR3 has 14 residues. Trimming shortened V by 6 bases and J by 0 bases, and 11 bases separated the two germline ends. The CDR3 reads CASRTGEMNTEAFF. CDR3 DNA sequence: TGTGCCAGCAGGACAGGCGAGATGAACACTGAAGCTTTCTTT. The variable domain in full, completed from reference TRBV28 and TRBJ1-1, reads DVKVTQSSRYLVKRTGEKVFLECVQDMDHENMFWYRQDPGLGLRLIYFSYDVKMKEKGDIPEGYSVSREKKERFSLILESASTNQTSMYLCASRTGEMNTEAFFGQGTRLTVV.

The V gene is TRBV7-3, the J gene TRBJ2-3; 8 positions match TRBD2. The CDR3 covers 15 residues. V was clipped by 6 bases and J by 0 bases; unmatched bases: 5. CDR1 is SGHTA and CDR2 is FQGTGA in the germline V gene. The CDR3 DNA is TGTGCCAGCAGTTTTGCTAGCGGGAGCACAGATACGCAGTATTTT. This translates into CASSFASGSTDTQYF.

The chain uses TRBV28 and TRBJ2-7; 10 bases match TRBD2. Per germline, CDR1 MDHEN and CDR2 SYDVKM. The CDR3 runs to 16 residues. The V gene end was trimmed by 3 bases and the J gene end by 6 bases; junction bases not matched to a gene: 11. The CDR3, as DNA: TGTGCCAGCAGTTTGTCGGCTAGCGGGAGACGTGGCGAGCAGTACTTC. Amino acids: CASSLSASGRRGEQYF.

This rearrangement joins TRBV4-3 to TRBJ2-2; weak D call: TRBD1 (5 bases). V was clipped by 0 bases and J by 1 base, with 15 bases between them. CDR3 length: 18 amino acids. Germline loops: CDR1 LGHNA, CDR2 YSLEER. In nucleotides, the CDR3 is TGCGCCAGCAGCCAAGACGTGGGGCGTGCCAGGAACACCGGGGAGCTGTTTTTT. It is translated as CASSQDVGRARNTGELFF.

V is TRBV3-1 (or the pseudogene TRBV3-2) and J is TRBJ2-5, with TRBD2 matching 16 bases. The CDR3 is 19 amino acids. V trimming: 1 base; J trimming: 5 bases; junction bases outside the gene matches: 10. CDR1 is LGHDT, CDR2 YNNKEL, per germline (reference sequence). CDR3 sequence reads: CASSQAPGLAGGKWETQYF. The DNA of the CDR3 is TGTGCCAGCAGCCAAGCACCGGGACTAGCGGGAGGGAAGTGGGAGACCCAGTACTTC.

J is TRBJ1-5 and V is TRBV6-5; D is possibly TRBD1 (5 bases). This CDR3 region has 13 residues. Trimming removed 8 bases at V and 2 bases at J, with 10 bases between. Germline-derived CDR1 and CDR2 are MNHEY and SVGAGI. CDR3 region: CASRQLRNQPQHF. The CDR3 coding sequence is TGTGCCAGCCGACAGCTTCGCAATCAGCCCCAGCATTTT.

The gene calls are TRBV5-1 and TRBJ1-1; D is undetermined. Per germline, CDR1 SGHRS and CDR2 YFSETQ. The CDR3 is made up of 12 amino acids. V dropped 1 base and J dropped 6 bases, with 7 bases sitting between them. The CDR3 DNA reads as TGCGCCAGCAGCTTGTCTGGCCCTGAAGCTTTCTTT. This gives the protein CASSLSGPEAFF.

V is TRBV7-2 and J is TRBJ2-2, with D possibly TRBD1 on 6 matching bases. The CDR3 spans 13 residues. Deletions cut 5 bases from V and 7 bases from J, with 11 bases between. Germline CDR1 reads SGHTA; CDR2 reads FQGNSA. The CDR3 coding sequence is TGTGCCAGCAGCCAACAGGGTAACGGGGAGCTGTTTTTT. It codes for CASSQQGNGELFF.

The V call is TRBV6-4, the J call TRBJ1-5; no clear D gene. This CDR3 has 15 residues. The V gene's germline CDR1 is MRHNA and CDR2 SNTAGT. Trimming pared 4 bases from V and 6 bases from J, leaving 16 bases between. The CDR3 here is CASSAGPEVGQPQHF. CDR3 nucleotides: TGTGCCAGCAGTGCGGGCCCGGAGGTCGGTCAGCCCCAGCATTTT.

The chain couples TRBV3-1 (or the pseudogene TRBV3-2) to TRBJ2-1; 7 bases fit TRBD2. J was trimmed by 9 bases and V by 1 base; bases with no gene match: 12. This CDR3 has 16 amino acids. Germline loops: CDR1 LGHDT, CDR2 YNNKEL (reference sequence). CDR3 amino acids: CASSQAGGGSIGEQFF. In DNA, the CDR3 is TGTGCCAGCAGCCAAGCAGGCGGCGGGAGCATCGGTGAGCAGTTCTTC.